These 14 T cell receptor beta chains share one sample of origin, sequenced in a study of a mutant IDH1 vaccine in newly diagnosed glioma. Libraries were prepared by immunoSEQ multiplex PCR; TCRdb keeps only in-frame clonotypes and omits some of them. The sample shows tens of thousands of clones, about nine tenths of them seen only once. Time point defined: baseline, week 1 (first vaccination visit). The treatment was: pre-vaccination baseline after standard-of-care therapy. Sequenced here: PBMCs, sampled from a glioma patient treated with radiotherapy, temozolomide or both. These receptors were taken from a man aged 35-49 years with glioma.

The CDR3, as DNA: TGTGCCACCAGCAGAGATTCAGTGCGCCTACAAGAGACCCAGTACTTC. Protein sequence: CATSRDSVRLQETQYF. The chain links TRBV15 to TRBJ2-5; D gene ambiguous. Looked up from germline, CDR1 is LNHNV and CDR2 is YYDKDF (reference sequence). The CDR3 has 16 amino acids. Trimming left V 0 bases short and J 2 bases short, with 13 bases between.

The chain is built from TRBV9 and TRBJ2-2; D remains unclear. Germline-derived CDR1 and CDR2 are SGDLS and YYNGEE. V lost 3 bases, J lost 0 bases, and 3 bases lay in between. There are 13 residues in the CDR3. Written as DNA, the CDR3 is TGTGCCAGCAGCGAGACGAACACCGGGGAGCTGTTTTTT. It translates to CASSETNTGELFF.

This clone was counted a single time. The chain joins TRBV6-4 to TRBJ2-1; tentatively, D is TRBD1 (5 bases). Germline CDR1 is MRHNA and CDR2 is SNTAGT. Deletions cut 2 bases from V and 7 bases from J, with 15 bases between. The CDR3 is 15 amino acids. The chain's CDR3 is CASSDTGTARNEQFF. CDR3 nucleotide sequence: TGTGCCAGCAGTGACACAGGCACCGCGAGGAATGAGCAGTTCTTC.

The gene calls are TRBV4-1 and TRBJ2-3; D is uncertain. The germline V and J ends were trimmed by 1 base and 0 bases, with 11 bases remaining between them. The CDR3 is made up of 16 amino acids. Germline V gives CDR1 MGHRA, CDR2 YSYEKL. The CDR3, as DNA: TGCGCCAGCAGCCAAGGTCAAACCGGTAGCACAGATACGCAGTATTTT. It yields the protein CASSQGQTGSTDTQYF.

The V gene is TRBV9, the J gene TRBJ2-1; 9 nucleotides match TRBD2. With 2 bases clipped from V and 0 bases from J, the junction kept 15 bases outside the gene matches. This CDR3 is built from 20 residues. CDR1 and CDR2 from the germline V gene are SGDLS and YYNGEE. The CDR3 nucleotides are TGTGCCAGCAGCGTCCCCTCTCGGACTAGCGTCCAAAGCTCCTACAATGAGCAGTTCTTC. It specifies CASSVPSRTSVQSSYNEQFF.

The gene calls are TRBV6-5 and TRBJ2-2; the D is unclear. This CDR3 contains 14 residues. Germline V gene lookup returns CDR1 MNHEY and CDR2 SVGAGI. Trimming removed 8 bases at V and 0 bases at J, with 10 bases between. The DNA of the CDR3 is TGTGCCAGCTCACGGACCGCGAACACCGGGGAGCTGTTTTTT. Translated: CASSRTANTGELFF.

Here the CDR3 reads CASSVDIDRGGTEAFF. The CDR3 DNA follows: TGTGCCAGCAGCGTAGATATCGACAGGGGGGGCACTGAAGCTTTCTTT. This chain joins TRBV9 and TRBJ1-1, with 9 bases that match TRBD1. The CDR3 consists of 16 residues. Germline CDR1 reads SGDLS; CDR2 reads YYNGEE. Losses at the gene ends were 0 bases for V and 4 bases for J; bases not matched to a gene: 7.

This rearrangement joins TRBV28 to TRBJ2-5, with 9 positions matching TRBD1. Germline V gene lookup returns CDR1 MDHEN and CDR2 SYDVKM. V was pared by 4 bases and J by 7 bases, with 4 bases of the junction left unmatched. The CDR3 sequence is 13 residues long. CDR3 loop: CASSSGQGGTQYF. CDR3 DNA: TGTGCCAGCAGTTCGGGACAGGGCGGGACCCAGTACTTC.

The chain carries TRBV10-3 and TRBJ1-5; a possible D gene is TRBD1 (5 bases). V was clipped by 10 bases and J by 3 bases, with 10 bases between them. Per germline, CDR1 ENHRY and CDR2 SYGVKD. This CDR3 has 12 amino acids. The CDR3 protein is CATQGVNQPQHF. CDR3 DNA: TGTGCCACGCAGGGAGTCAATCAGCCCCAGCATTTT.

The CDR3 region is CARSHNRGDQETQYF. In nucleotides, the CDR3 is TGTGCCAGAAGCCACAACAGGGGCGACCAAGAGACCCAGTACTTC. The chain recombines TRBV5-3 with TRBJ2-5, with 7 bases lining up with TRBD1. TRBV5-3 belongs to the ORF category, with a function that is uncertain. Trimming cost V 4 bases and J 0 bases; bases outside gene matches: 6. This CDR3 is built from 15 residues.

The gene calls are TRBV12-5 and TRBJ2-6; D unresolved. Trimming took off 4 bases at V and 0 bases at J, with 7 bases between the two ends. CDR3 length: 15 residues. Germline CDR1 and CDR2: LGHNT and FRNRAP. The CDR3: CASGSGHSGANVLTF. The CDR3, as DNA: TGTGCTAGTGGTTCGGGCCACTCTGGGGCCAACGTCCTGACTTTC.

The J gene is TRBJ1-5, the V gene TRBV7-2; D is possibly TRBD1 (6 bases). The CDR3 is 14 residues long. Looked up from germline, CDR1 is SGHTA and CDR2 is FQGNSA. Trimming removed 3 bases from V and 4 bases from J, with 10 bases in between. DNA for the CDR3: TGTGCCAGCAGCTTCAGGGGAGGAAATCAGCCCCAGCATTTT. Its protein product is CASSFRGGNQPQHF.

The V call is TRBV2, the J call TRBJ2-7, with 13 bases fitting TRBD2. The CDR3 spans 18 residues. CDR1 and CDR2 (germline): SNHLY, FYNNEI. Germline trimming cut 7 bases from V and 5 bases from J; bases unmatched to any gene: 17. CDR3 sequence reads: CASTLRPGLAGTIDEQYF. DNA of the CDR3: TGTGCCAGCACCCTGAGACCGGGACTAGCGGGAACTATCGACGAGCAGTACTTC.

In this sample, this clone turned up a few times. The chain has TRBV6-6 and TRBJ2-3; 10 bases align to TRBD1. From germline, CDR1 is MNHNY and CDR2 SVGAGI (reference sequence). The length of the CDR3 is 14 residues. V trimming: 4 bases; J trimming: 6 bases; junction bases outside the gene matches: 4. The chain's CDR3 is CASSLTGGADTQYF. The CDR3 nucleotides are TGTGCCAGCAGTTTGACAGGGGGCGCTGATACGCAGTATTTT.